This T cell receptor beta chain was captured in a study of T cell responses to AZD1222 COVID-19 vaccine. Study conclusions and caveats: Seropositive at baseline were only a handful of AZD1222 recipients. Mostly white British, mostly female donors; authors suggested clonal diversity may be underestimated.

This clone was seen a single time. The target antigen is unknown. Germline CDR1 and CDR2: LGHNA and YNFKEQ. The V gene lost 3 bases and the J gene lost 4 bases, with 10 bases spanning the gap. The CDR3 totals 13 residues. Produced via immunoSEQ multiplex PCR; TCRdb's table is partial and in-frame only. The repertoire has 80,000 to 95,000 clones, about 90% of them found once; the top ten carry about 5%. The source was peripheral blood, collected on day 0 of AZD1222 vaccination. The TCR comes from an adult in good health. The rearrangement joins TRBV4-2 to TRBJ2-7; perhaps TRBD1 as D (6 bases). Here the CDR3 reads CASSQEDRYEQYF. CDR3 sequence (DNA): TGTGCCAGCAGCCAGGAAGACAGGTACGAGCAGTACTTC.